The 24 T cell receptor beta chains below all came from one sample that was sequenced in a study of T cell repertoires in cytomegalovirus infection. TCRdb re-called the reads with MiXCR, one entry per CDR3 protein. The profile shows under 500,000 distinct CDR3 sequences, under 55% of them singletons. No cognate antigen is known for these TCRs. The sequences come from cultured PBMCs, collected from culture after CMV antigen stimulation. Source of these receptors: a human donor in good health (CMV status not recorded). Some clones in this sample may be carry-over from other donors' samples.

This chain uses TRBV11-2 with TRBJ2-2, with TRBD1 identical over 8 bases. CDR3 length: 15 residues. Germline V gene lookup returns CDR1 SGHAT and CDR2 FQNNGV. V lost 2 bases and J lost 5; bases outside the gene matches: 4. The DNA of the CDR3 is TGTGCCAGCAGCTTAACAGGACAGGGTACCGGGGAGCTGTTTTTT. Translated, it gives CASSLTGQGTGELFF.

This clonotype occurred many times. The chain combines TRBV7-2 with TRBJ2-2; TRBD1 matches at 8 bases. V shed 3 bases, J shed 6 bases, and the junction held 3 bases outside the gene matches. Germline V gene sequence: CDR1 SGHTA, CDR2 FQGNSA. CDR3 length: 14 residues. The CDR3 coding sequence is TGTGCCAGCAGCTTGACAGGGGTTCCCGGGGAGCTGTTTTTT. It yields the protein CASSLTGVPGELFF.

Only a few counts were recorded for this clonotype. This chain joins TRBV27 and TRBJ2-6, with 8 bases fitting TRBD1. With V trimmed by 3 bases and J by 0 bases, 7 bases remained unmatched. CDR3 length: 18 amino acids. Germline CDR1 MNHEY, CDR2 SMNVEV (reference sequence). The CDR3 nucleotides are TGTGCCAGCAGTTTTTGGGGACAGGACTACTCTGGGGCCAACGTCCTGACTTTC. Translation gives CASSFWGQDYSGANVLTF.

This clonotype was counted ten times or more. V and J are TRBV7-2 and TRBJ1-3, with 7 bases aligning to TRBD1. J lost 2 bases, V lost 5 bases, and 3 bases had no gene match. The germline V gene encodes CDR1 SGHTA and CDR2 FQGNSA. The length of the CDR3 is 14 residues. The CDR3 nucleotides read TGTGCCAGCAGCCCCGGGACAGCTGGAAACACCATATATTTT. Its translation: CASSPGTAGNTIYF.

This clonotype was observed a few times. The chain joins TRBV12-5 to TRBJ2-5; TRBD2 aligns across 15 bases. Trimming cost V 5 bases and J 4 bases; bases outside gene matches: 11. The CDR3 is made up of 18 amino acids. CDR1 is LGHNT and CDR2 is FRNRAP in the germline V gene. The CDR3 reads CASGPNGLAGGIGETQYF. The CDR3 DNA reads as TGTGCTAGTGGTCCAAACGGACTAGCGGGAGGGATCGGAGAGACCCAGTACTTC.

The rearrangement uses TRBV7-6 and TRBJ2-5; either TRBD1 or TRBD2 may fit D (5 bases each). This CDR3 is built from 15 residues. V was cut by 1 base and J by 1 base, with 10 bases left in between. Germline CDR1 reads SGHVS; CDR2 reads FNYEAQ. The chain's CDR3 is CASSLVPGTQETQYF. CDR3 nucleotide sequence: TGTGCCAGCAGCTTAGTCCCGGGGACCCAAGAGACCCAGTACTTC.

The rearrangement uses TRBV4-1 and TRBJ2-3, with unresolved D. V gave up 0 bases and J gave up 0 bases, with 10 bases separating them. Germline-derived CDR1 and CDR2 are MGHRA and YSYEKL. There are 16 residues in the CDR3. The CDR3 spells CASSQDPSSSTDTQYF. DNA of the CDR3: TGCGCCAGCAGCCAAGATCCGTCGTCTAGCACAGATACGCAGTATTTT.

This clonotype has at least ten counts. The rearrangement joins TRBV7-2 to TRBJ2-7; 7 bases agree with TRBD1. The germline V gene has CDR1 SGHTA and CDR2 FQGNSA. With 5 bases clipped from V and 3 bases from J, the junction kept 4 bases outside the gene matches. The CDR3 sequence is 13 residues long. The CDR3 DNA sequence: TGTGCCAGCAGCCTTCGGGACAGCTACGAGCAGTACTTC. Encoded protein: CASSLRDSYEQYF.

This rearrangement joins TRBV20-1 to TRBJ2-6, with 7 bases fitting TRBD1. The CDR3 is 14 residues long. The J segment lost 0 bases and the V segment lost 6 bases, leaving 2 bases of the junction unmatched. The germline gives CDR1 DFQATT, CDR2 SNEGSKA (reference sequence). The CDR3 sequence: CSARQGSGANVLTF. CDR3 DNA sequence: TGCAGTGCCAGACAGGGCTCTGGGGCCAACGTCCTGACTTTC.

This chain uses TRBV12-3 or TRBV12-4 with TRBJ1-4; possibly TRBD1 for D (5 bases). Trimming shortened V by 3 bases and J by 8 bases, and 13 bases separated the two germline ends. There are 14 residues in the CDR3. The CDR3 bases are TGTGCCAGCAGTTTCTTGGGGCTTGGGGAAAAACTGTTTTTT. It encodes CASSFLGLGEKLFF.

The chain is built from TRBV28 and TRBJ1-2, with TRBD1 matching over 7 bases. V was pared by 3 bases and J by 5 bases, with 9 bases of the junction left unmatched. Per the germline V gene, CDR1 is MDHEN and CDR2 is SYDVKM. This CDR3 contains 15 residues. In nucleotides, the CDR3 is TGTGCCAGCAGTTTCGGGACAGCACGCTTTTATGGCTACACCTTC. This gives the protein CASSFGTARFYGYTF.

The chain uses TRBV7-2 and TRBJ2-5; TRBD2 agrees at 7 bases. The CDR3 contains 16 residues. V lost 1 base, J lost 5 bases, and 10 bases stayed unmatched. Germline V lookup: CDR1 SGHTA, CDR2 FQGNSA. The CDR3, as DNA: TGTGCCAGCAGCTTAGTCGGGGGGACCGGTTCTGAGACCCAGTACTTC. Protein sequence: CASSLVGGTGSETQYF.

This clonotype showed up just a few times. V usage is TRBV6-1 and J usage is TRBJ2-4; 8 bases line up with TRBD1. J lost 1 base, V lost 7 bases, and 3 bases had no gene match. Germline loops: CDR1 MNHNS, CDR2 SASEGT. The CDR3 covers 14 residues. Written as DNA, the CDR3 is TGTGCCAGCATCCAGGGGGCGGCCAAAAACATTCAGTACTTC. Translation: CASIQGAAKNIQYF.

The chain couples TRBV3-1 to TRBJ1-2, with TRBD1 matching 8 bases. The V segment lost 3 bases and the J segment 2 bases; nucleotides outside the gene matches: 5. The CDR3 is made up of 15 amino acids. Germline V gives CDR1 LGHDT, CDR2 YNNKEL (reference sequence). DNA for the CDR3: TGTGCCAGCAGCCATCTGACAGGGGCCAACTATGGCTACACCTTC. Translation: CASSHLTGANYGYTF. Together with reference TRBV3-1 and TRBJ1-2, the CDR3 gives the full variable domain: DTAVSQTPKYLVTQMGNDKSIKCEQNLGHDTMYWYKQDSKKFLKIMFSYNNKELIINETVPNRFSPKSPDKAHLNLHINSLELGDSAVYFCASSHLTGANYGYTFGSGTRLTVV.

V is TRBV5-4 and J is TRBJ2-5; 9 bases map to TRBD2. Germline V lookup: CDR1 SGHNT, CDR2 YYREEE (reference sequence). The CDR3 runs to 15 residues. V dropped 5 bases and J dropped 4; count of bases not matched to a gene: 9. The CDR3 sequence is CASSRVAGASETQYF. In nucleotides, the CDR3 is TGTGCCAGCAGTCGCGTAGCGGGAGCGTCAGAGACCCAGTACTTC.

The chain carries TRBV28 and TRBJ2-2; 8 bases align to TRBD1. V was pared by 9 bases and J by 8 bases, with 5 bases of the junction left unmatched. CDR3 length: 12 amino acids. Germline V gives CDR1 MDHEN, CDR2 SYDVKM. CDR3 nucleotide sequence: TGTGCCAGTAGGACAGGGCGAGGGGAGCTGTTTTTT. Translating gives CASRTGRGELFF.

This sequence joins TRBV7-9 and TRBJ2-1, with TRBD2 matching 9 bases. The V segment lost 6 bases and the J segment 3 bases; nucleotides outside the gene matches: 6. This CDR3 region has 15 residues. The germline V gene has CDR1 SEHNR and CDR2 FQNEAQ (reference sequence). The CDR3: CASRSLAGNYNEQFF. The CDR3 nucleotides read TGTGCCAGCAGATCGCTAGCGGGGAACTACAATGAGCAGTTCTTC.

The sample holds a few counts of this clonotype. CDR3: CASSFPDMGSGANVLTF. The CDR3 DNA reads TGTGCCAGCAGTTTCCCCGACATGGGGTCTGGGGCCAACGTCCTGACTTTC. The V gene is TRBV28, the J gene TRBJ2-6; D uncertain. V lost 3 bases and J lost 1, with 13 bases in between. The CDR3 consists of 17 residues. Germline V gene sequence: CDR1 MDHEN, CDR2 SYDVKM.

The rearrangement links TRBV7-2 to TRBJ2-3; no clear D gene. V shed 1 base and J shed 5 bases, with 10 bases lying between them. CDR3 size: 14 residues. Germline V CDR1 and CDR2: SGHTA, FQGNSA. The DNA of the CDR3 is TGTGCCAGCAGCTTAGGGCCGTTCAGAGATACGCAGTATTTT. Translating gives CASSLGPFRDTQYF.

CDR3 DNA sequence: TGTGCCTCCCGGCGGAGGGGTGCAACTAATGAAAAACTGTTTTTT. Translation: CASRRRGATNEKLFF. The chain has TRBV10-3 and TRBJ1-4; possibly TRBD1 for D (5 bases). CDR3 length equals 15 residues. V lost 11 bases and J lost 0, with 16 bases in between. CDR1 ENHRY and CDR2 SYGVKD come from the germline V gene.

The chain employs TRBV6-6 and TRBJ2-3; 9 nucleotides agree with TRBD1. The CDR3 runs to 14 residues. V lost 11 bases and J lost 0; bases outside the gene matches: 6. CDR1 is MNHNY and CDR2 is SVGAGI in the germline V gene (reference sequence). The CDR3 loop is CAGNRGLSTDTQYF. For the CDR3, the DNA is TGTGCCGGCAACAGGGGGCTGAGCACAGATACGCAGTATTTT.

This clonotype was detected once. The chain uses TRBV19 and TRBJ1-5; no clear D gene. Trimming removed 4 bases at V and 4 bases at J, with 17 bases between. In germline, CDR1 is LNHDA, CDR2 SQIVND (reference sequence). The CDR3 extends over 16 amino acids. CDR3 in amino acids: CASSSHGPPANQPQHF. The CDR3 nucleotides read TGTGCCAGTAGTAGTCACGGACCGCCGGCTAATCAGCCCCAGCATTTT.

CDR3 region: CASSLDGDTEAFF. CDR3 nucleotides: TGTGCCAGCAGCTTAGATGGGGACACTGAAGCTTTCTTT. The chain links TRBV7-6 to TRBJ1-1; D uncertain. Germline loops: CDR1 SGHVS, CDR2 FNYEAQ. The V end lost 1 base, the J end lost 3 bases, and 6 bases lay between the germline ends. This CDR3 spans 13 amino acids.

This clonotype has a handful of counts. The chain recombines TRBV27 with TRBJ1-1; weak D call: TRBD1 (6 bases). CDR3 length equals 15 residues. The germline V and J ends were trimmed by 5 bases and 8 bases, with 21 bases remaining between them. The germline V gene encodes CDR1 MNHEY and CDR2 SMNVEV (reference sequence). The CDR3 region has the DNA TGTGCCAGCAGTCCCACGGAAACAGGGTTATTCGAAGCTTTCTTT. It specifies CASSPTETGLFEAFF.